This record looks at one TCR beta chain sequence and its context. Per the study methods: The assay estimated nucleated cells by amplifying reference gene primers. TCRdb's copy holds only in-frame clones and misses some; the assay was immunoSEQ multiplex PCR. D and trimming were read from the DNA, whereas the V and J calls and clone size are those reported in that table. The data show around 100,000 clones, around nine tenths seen once. This sample is drawn from a study of blood T cell repertoires in COVID-19. Study in general: Whether acute or convalescent, the COVID-19 samples came from the United States, Italy and Spain. T cells, B-cell-depleted T cells, or PBMCs supplied cDNA or gDNA.

This CDR3 spans 17 amino acids. Germline CDR1 is SNHLY and CDR2 is FYNNEI. Trimming cost V 6 bases and J 3 bases, with 20 bases left between them. The TCR was taken from a man aged 35 to 55 with acute or convalescent COVID-19. Sequences were obtained from peripheral blood. The chain employs TRBV2 and TRBJ1-4; D might be TRBD1 (6 bases). This CDR3 reads CASSYVLIGGANEKLFF. The DNA of the CDR3 is TGTGCCAGCAGCTACGTTTTAATAGGGGGTGCTAATGAAAAACTGTTTTTT.